The 10 T cell receptor beta chains below come from one sample, sequenced in a study of control samples from healthy donors and cancer patients. Data came from immunoSEQ multiplex PCR; TCRdb stores just in-frame clones and leaves some out. The sample includes around 110,000 clones, over 90% of them seen just once. Sequencing input: blood. Receptor source: a man aged 25-45 years in good health.

This clone was observed a single time. The CDR3 DNA reads as TGTGCCAGCAGCTTGGAGGACAGGCTGAGCTCTGGAAACACCATATATTTT. Translating gives CASSLEDRLSSGNTIYF. V and J are TRBV5-6 and TRBJ1-3; 7 nucleotides align to TRBD1. Germline V CDR1 and CDR2: SGHDT, YYEEEE. Trimming took 0 bases from V and 0 from J; bases not matched to a gene: 6. The CDR3 has 17 residues.

The rearrangement uses TRBV6-5 and TRBJ2-7; TRBD1 agrees at 7 bases. Per the germline V gene, CDR1 is MNHEY and CDR2 is SVGAGI. This CDR3 comprises 14 residues. V was clipped by 2 bases and J by 0 bases; unmatched bases: 1. The CDR3 spells CASSYRDSSYEQYF. The CDR3 DNA reads as TGTGCCAGCAGTTACCGGGACAGCTCCTACGAGCAGTACTTC.

The chain carries TRBV28 and TRBJ1-5, with 10 positions matching TRBD1. Germline CDR1 is MDHEN and CDR2 is SYDVKM. CDR3 length: 15 residues. V was clipped by 3 bases and J by 6 bases; unmatched bases: 5. The CDR3 protein is CASSLGQGFRQPQHF. The CDR3 DNA follows: TGTGCCAGCAGTTTGGGACAGGGGTTTCGTCAGCCCCAGCATTTT.

The V call is TRBV6-6, the J call TRBJ1-4, with 9 bases identical to TRBD1. CDR1 is MNHNY, CDR2 SVGAGI, per germline (reference sequence). Trimming took 7 bases from V and 5 from J; bases not matched to a gene: 11. The CDR3 consists of 16 residues. The CDR3 nucleotides are TGTGCCAGCACCGCGAGGGGGGACAGGGCCAATGAAAAACTGTTTTTT. Protein sequence: CASTARGDRANEKLFF.

The chain joins TRBV27 to TRBJ1-1, with no clear D. V lost 5 bases to trimming and J lost 5 bases, with 15 bases between them. The CDR3 contains 14 residues. From germline, CDR1 is MNHEY and CDR2 SMNVEV (reference sequence). The CDR3 protein is CASSPELGITEAFF. Here the CDR3 DNA reads TGTGCCAGCAGTCCCGAGCTAGGGATTACTGAAGCTTTCTTT.

The J gene is TRBJ2-2, the V gene TRBV4-2; 8 bases are a match to TRBD1. The V and J ends lost 4 bases and 7 bases, in that order; junction bases with no gene match: 5. CDR3 length: 14 amino acids. The germline gives CDR1 LGHNA, CDR2 YNFKEQ. CDR3 nucleotides: TGTGCCAGCAGCCTCGGACAGGGCCACGGGGAGCTGTTTTTT. Translation gives CASSLGQGHGELFF.

The gene calls are TRBV4-1 and TRBJ2-1; the D call may be TRBD1 or TRBD2 (6 bases each). This CDR3 is 20 amino acids long. The V end was cut by 2 bases, the J end by 3 bases, with 26 bases between. Germline assignment: CDR1 MGHRA and CDR2 YSYEKL. CDR3 amino acids: CASSQRRGRGQVGGYNEQFF. The CDR3, as DNA: TGCGCCAGCAGCCAAAGGAGGGGCAGGGGACAAGTTGGGGGCTACAATGAGCAGTTCTTC.

The J gene is TRBJ1-5, the V gene TRBV5-6, with D maybe TRBD1 (6 bases). Trimming left V 3 bases short and J 7 bases short, with 17 bases between. The CDR3 extends over 15 amino acids. Germline lookup yields CDR1 SGHDT and CDR2 YYEEEE. The CDR3 sequence: CASSSLQGATQPQHF. Here the CDR3 DNA reads TGTGCCAGCAGCTCGCTACAGGGTGCGACACAGCCCCAGCATTTT.

V is TRBV19 and J is TRBJ1-2, with 7 bases that match TRBD1. Germline V gene data show CDR1 as LNHDA and CDR2 as SQIVND (reference sequence). V trimming: 3 bases; J trimming: 8 bases; junction bases outside the gene matches: 12. CDR3 length: 15 amino acids. CDR3 sequence reads: CASSITYPRGSGYTF. The DNA of the CDR3 is TGTGCCAGTAGTATTACCTATCCCAGGGGGAGCGGCTACACCTTC.

J is TRBJ1-2 and V is TRBV5-8; D unresolved. V lost 1 base to trimming and J lost 6 bases, with 7 bases between them. The CDR3 spans 12 residues. CDR1 is SGHTS, CDR2 YDEGEE, per germline. DNA for the CDR3: TGTGCCAGCAGCTTGATGAGAGATGGCTACACCTTC. Its translation: CASSLMRDGYTF.